The rows below give T cell receptor beta chains drawn from one sample of a study of identical twins. From the 5' RACE reads, TCRdb called clonotypes with MiXCR, one entry per CDR3 protein. The sample lists hundreds of thousands of distinct CDR3 sequences; approximately 20% were seen once. These same records also appear under a second study, on yellow fever vaccine responses in identical twins.

The material sequenced was CD4+ T cells sorted from blood. The receptor source for this set is a woman aged 18-29 years in good health. The CDR3 runs from the conserved cysteine through the conserved F or W. Fields, in order: J gene, D gene, clone size, V gene, CDR3 DNA, CDR3 protein. The D gene is left open where the match is weak. Not every row has a clone size; where given, it reads once, few, many or a size class.

TRBJ2-6 TRBD1 few TRBV5-6 TGTGCCAGCAGCATAGGGACAGACACATACTCTGGGGCCAACGTCCTGACTTTC CASSIGTDTYSGANVLTF
TRBJ2-3 TRBD2 NA TRBV3-1 TGTGCCAGCAGCCTCCTACACTCTAGCGGGAGGAGCACAGATACGCAGTATTTT CASSLLHSSGRSTDTQYF
TRBJ1-2 NA NA TRBV6-1 TGTGCCAGCAGCCCCGTTTTGGGTGGTAGTGGCTACACCTTC CASSPVLGGSGYTF
TRBJ2-3 TRBD2 few TRBV6-1 TGTGCCACCACGAGAGCGGGAGGGCCGAAAGATACGCAGTATTTT CATTRAGGPKDTQYF
TRBJ2-5 NA few TRBV6-5 TGTGCCAGCAGTTACGGATCTAGGGCAGAGACCCAGTACTTC CASSYGSRAETQYF
TRBJ1-6 NA NA TRBV11-2 TGTGCCAGCAGCCTAAGACGGAGTAATTCACCCCTCCACTTT CASSLRRSNSPLHF
TRBJ2-3 TRBD2 once TRBV6-2/TRBV6-3 TGTGCCAGCAGCTGGACTAGCGGTCGGGCAGATACGCAGTATTTT CASSWTSGRADTQYF
TRBJ1-1 NA NA TRBV5-1 TGCGCCAGCAGCTTCCGTTCCTGGGGGACTGAAGCTTTCTTT CASSFRSWGTEAFF
TRBJ2-3 NA few TRBV3-1 TGTGCCAGCAGCCAAGACAGGGGAGCGGAGTATTTT CASSQDRGAEYF
TRBJ2-5 NA NA TRBV19 TGTGCCAGTAGCCCTCCCGGACAGCAAGAGACCCAGTACTTC CASSPPGQQETQYF
TRBJ2-1 NA NA TRBV6-5 TGTGCCAGCAGAGCCGGCCACGAGCAGTTCTTC CASRAGHEQFF
TRBJ2-1 TRBD2 few TRBV24-1 TGTGCCACCGGGGAGGGAACATCGGATGAGCAGTTCTTC CATGEGTSDEQFF
TRBJ2-1 TRBD2 NA TRBV7-6 TGTGCCAGCAGGGCGACTAGCGGGAGTCTTGAGCAGTTCTTC CASRATSGSLEQFF
TRBJ1-1 NA few TRBV7-2 TGTGCCAGCAGCGAAGGGAGTAAGGTGAACACTGAAGCTTTCTTT CASSEGSKVNTEAFF
TRBJ1-5 TRBD1 few TRBV5-5 TGTGCCAGCAGCCCTACATTGACAGGGAGCTCGCATTTT CASSPTLTGSSHF
TRBJ1-5 NA NA TRBV12-3/TRBV12-4 TGTGCCAGCAGTACCTTCAATCAGCCCCAGCATTTT CASSTFNQPQHF
TRBJ2-3 NA few TRBV28 TGTGCCAGCAGTTTTACCGGGACAACCAGGGATACGCAGTATTTT CASSFTGTTRDTQYF
TRBJ2-1 NA NA TRBV7-9 TGTGCCAGCAGCCTTTCCCGGACGGACTACAATGAGCAGTTCTTC CASSLSRTDYNEQFF
TRBJ2-2 TRBD1 NA TRBV20-1 TGCAGTGCTAGGAGCCCCCCCTTGGACAGGGAAAACACCGGGGAGCTGTTTTTT CSARSPPLDRENTGELFF
TRBJ2-1 TRBD2 once TRBV7-2 TGTGCCAGCAGCTTAGGGGTAGCGGGGACTCTCTACAATGAGCAGTTCTTC CASSLGVAGTLYNEQFF
TRBJ2-3 TRBD2 NA TRBV6-5 TGTGCCAGCAGTTACGCGGGACTAGCGGGCACAGATACGCAGTATTTT CASSYAGLAGTDTQYF
TRBJ2-3 NA NA TRBV7-8 TGTGCCAGCAGCCCCGCCCGGGGGCCGGCCACAGATACGCAGTATTTT CASSPARGPATDTQYF
TRBJ2-3 TRBD2 NA TRBV12-3/TRBV12-4 TGTGCCAGCAGTACCATAGCGGGGGGTAGCACAGATACGCAGTATTTT CASSTIAGGSTDTQYF
TRBJ2-5 NA NA TRBV5-1 TGCGCCAGCAGCCCGGGGTCCCTCGGGAATCGACCAGAGACCCAGTACTTC CASSPGSLGNRPETQYF
TRBJ2-1 TRBD2 NA TRBV12-3/TRBV12-4 TGTGCCAGCATCTTACTAGCGGGAGTTAGGTATGAGCAGTTCTTC CASILLAGVRYEQFF
TRBJ2-3 TRBD2 NA TRBV29-1 TGCAGCGCCAAGCGTGGGACTAGCTCAGATACGCAGTATTTT CSAKRGTSSDTQYF
TRBJ1-1 NA NA TRBV10-3 TGTGCCATCATGGGAGGCACTGAAGCTTTCTTT CAIMGGTEAFF
TRBJ1-1 NA NA TRBV3-1 TGTGCCAGCAGCCCAGCAGGACTTGAAGCTTTCTTT CASSPAGLEAFF
TRBJ2-1 NA NA TRBV5-1 TGCGCCAGCAGCCCTCGGACAGTTAGGGGTGAGCAGTTCTTC CASSPRTVRGEQFF
TRBJ2-3 TRBD1 few TRBV18 TGTGCCAGCAGCCCCCTCGAGGGGGCCAGTACAGATACGCAGTATTTT CASSPLEGASTDTQYF
TRBJ2-5 TRBD1 many TRBV5-5 TGTGCCAGCAGCTTGGGGATTGGGACAGGGTCGTCCTACGAGACCCAGTACTTC CASSLGIGTGSSYETQYF
TRBJ2-7 TRBD1 NA TRBV28 TGTGCCAGCAGTACGACCGGACAGGTGGGGGACTACGAGCAGTACTTC CASSTTGQVGDYEQYF
TRBJ2-7 NA once TRBV20-1 TGCAGTGCTAGGATGGTTGGGAGCCGCGAGCAGTACTTC CSARMVGSREQYF
TRBJ1-2 NA NA TRBV4-1 TGCGCCAGCAGCCAAGTCACCCAGACGAGCTATGGCTACACCTTC CASSQVTQTSYGYTF